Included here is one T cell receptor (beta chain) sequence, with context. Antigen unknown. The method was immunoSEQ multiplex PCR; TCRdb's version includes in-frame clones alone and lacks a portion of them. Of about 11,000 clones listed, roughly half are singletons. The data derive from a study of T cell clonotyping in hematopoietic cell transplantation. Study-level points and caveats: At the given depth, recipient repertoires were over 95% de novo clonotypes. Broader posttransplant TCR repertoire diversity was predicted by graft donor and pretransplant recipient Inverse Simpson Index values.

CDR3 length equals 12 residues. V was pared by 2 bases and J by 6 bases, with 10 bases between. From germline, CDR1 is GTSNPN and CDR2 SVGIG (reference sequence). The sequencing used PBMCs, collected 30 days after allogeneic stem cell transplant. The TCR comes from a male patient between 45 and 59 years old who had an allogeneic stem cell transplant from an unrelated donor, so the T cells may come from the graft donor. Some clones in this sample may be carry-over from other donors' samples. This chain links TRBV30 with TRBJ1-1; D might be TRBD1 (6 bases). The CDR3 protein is CAWSRRTAEAFF. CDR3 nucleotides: TGTGCCTGGAGTCGCCGGACAGCTGAAGCTTTCTTT.